These 11 T cell receptor beta chains came from one sample sequenced in a study of regulatory T cells in long-lasting Graves disease. Time point reported: newly diagnosed GD, antithyroid drugs for less than 3 months. PBMC-derived RNA was used for the TCR library. Arm-PCR of CDR3 regions and iRepertoire HTBI primers were used to build TCR beta libraries. TCRdb reprocessed the multiplex PCR reads with MiXCR, giving one entry per CDR3 protein. The data hold 520,000 or so distinct CDR3 sequences, with about 12% observed a single time. The sample was also linked to a second study, of T cells in Graves' hyperthyroidism and ophthalmopathy.

Sequenced here: peripheral blood mononuclear cells (PBMCs), sampled at new diagnosis, from a patient treated with antithyroid drugs. These receptors all stem from a woman aged 25-40 years with Graves disease.

This clonotype was picked up many times. The chain recombines TRBV4-3 with TRBJ2-3, with D unresolved. Between the trimmed V and J ends, which lost 0 bases and 3 bases, there was a span of 10 bases. Germline lookup yields CDR1 LGHNA and CDR2 YSLEER. The CDR3 has 15 amino acids. The CDR3 protein is CASSQEGRGTDTQYF. In DNA form, the CDR3 reads TGCGCCAGCAGCCAAGAAGGTCGTGGAACAGATACGCAGTATTTT.

This clonotype was counted many times. The CDR3 sequence: CATAGILGYGYTF. The CDR3 region has the DNA TGTGCCACTGCGGGGATTCTCGGCTATGGCTACACCTTC. The chain combines TRBV10-3 with TRBJ1-2, with D unresolved. CDR3 size: 13 residues. V was clipped by 10 bases and J by 4 bases, with 16 bases between them. Germline lookup yields CDR1 ENHRY and CDR2 SYGVKD.

This clonotype was picked up many times. The chain has TRBV7-2 and TRBJ2-7; maybe TRBD2 (6 bases). Trimming removed 4 bases from V and 3 bases from J, with 19 bases in between. The CDR3 has 16 amino acids. In germline, CDR1 is SGHTA, CDR2 FQGNSA. The CDR3 nucleotides read TGTGCCAGCAGCTCAAGCGGTCTAGCGCGACACTACGAGCAGTACTTC. Translating it yields CASSSSGLARHYEQYF.

This clonotype has at least ten counts. The chain couples TRBV28 to TRBJ2-6; D is possibly TRBD1 (6 bases). V was clipped by 5 bases and J by 2 bases, with 10 bases between them. Looked up from germline, CDR1 is MDHEN and CDR2 is SYDVKM. This CDR3 is built from 15 residues. The CDR3 DNA is TGTGCCAGCAGTCCTGACAGGCCTGGGGCCAACGTCCTGACTTTC. It is translated as CASSPDRPGANVLTF.

In this sample, this clonotype turned up many times. The chain uses TRBV19 and TRBJ1-5; no definite D call. Germline-derived CDR1 and CDR2 are LNHDA and SQIVND (reference sequence). Trimming removed 3 bases at V and 5 bases at J, with 32 bases between. The CDR3 consists of 21 residues. The CDR3 here is CASSIGVANIIQDGKDQPQHF. In nucleotides, the CDR3 is TGTGCCAGTAGTATCGGGGTGGCGAATATTATTCAGGACGGAAAAGATCAGCCCCAGCATTTT.

In this sample, this clonotype turned up many times. This chain joins TRBV4-1 and TRBJ1-1; 8 positions agree with TRBD1. Germline CDR1 is MGHRA and CDR2 is YSYEKL. The CDR3 runs to 13 residues. With 2 bases clipped from V and 11 bases from J, the junction kept 7 bases outside the gene matches. Here the CDR3 DNA reads TGCGCCAGCAGCCAAAAACCAGGGGGCTCCGCTTTCTTT. Its protein is CASSQKPGGSAFF.

This clonotype appeared many times. The J gene is TRBJ1-6, the V gene TRBV27; 8 bases are a match to TRBD1. V lost 5 bases to trimming and J lost 9 bases; unmatched junction nucleotides: 6. The CDR3 is 14 amino acids. CDR1 MNHEY and CDR2 SMNVEV come from the germline V gene (reference sequence). CDR3 loop: CASSPGTGRSPLHF. In DNA, the CDR3 is TGTGCCAGCAGTCCAGGGACAGGTCGTTCACCCCTCCACTTT.

Of note for this clonotype: Only one base separates this from a far larger clonotype, so it likely reflects a read error. CDR3 nucleotides: TGTGCCGGCAGTAAAGGGTGGACTAGCAATGAGCAGTTCTTC. Encoded protein: CAGSKGWTSNEQFF. The genes are TRBV2 and TRBJ2-5; 7 bases line up with TRBD2. Matching the DNA end better, TRBJ2-1 makes the J call doubtful. The CDR3 sequence is 14 residues long. Germline V gives CDR1 SNHLY, CDR2 FYNNEI.

This clonotype was counted many times. The chain combines TRBV7-9 with TRBJ1-4; D might be TRBD1 (5 bases). Between the trimmed V and J ends, which lost 3 bases and 8 bases, there was a span of 13 bases. There are 14 residues in the CDR3. Germline V CDR1 and CDR2: SEHNR, FQNEAQ (reference sequence). In nucleotides, the CDR3 is TGTGCCAGCAGCTTGGGACCGGGCGGGGAAAAACTGTTTTTT. Protein: CASSLGPGGEKLFF.

Many counts were recorded for this clonotype. This chain connects TRBV29-1 to TRBJ2-7; D remains ambiguous. The CDR3 contains 12 residues. Germline V gene data show CDR1 as SQVTM and CDR2 as ANQGSEA. V shed 4 bases and J shed 3 bases, with 10 bases lying between them. The CDR3 protein is CSVGGPLYEQYF. The CDR3 coding sequence is TGCAGCGTTGGAGGACCACTCTACGAGCAGTACTTC.

In its sample, this clonotype was seen many times. The rearrangement links TRBV2 to TRBJ2-7; the D gene is possibly TRBD2 (5 bases). The V end lost 7 bases, the J end lost 7 bases, and 20 bases lay between the germline ends. The CDR3 extends over 14 amino acids. CDR1 and CDR2 from the germline V gene are SNHLY and FYNNEI. CDR3 loop: CASTQKDPRGEQYF. In DNA, the CDR3 is TGTGCCAGCACCCAGAAGGACCCCAGAGGGGAGCAGTACTTC.